The source of this T cell receptor beta chain is a study of T cell changes during pregnancy in multiple sclerosis. This table comes from immunoSEQ multiplex PCR, and its TCRdb copy is limited to in-frame clones, with some not included. The profile shows just under 65,000 clones, around 91% of them singletons. Germline loops: CDR1 MGHDK, CDR2 SYGVNS. With 4 bases clipped from V and 10 bases from J, the junction kept 13 bases outside the gene matches. The CDR3 has 17 residues. The source is a female donor in good health, enrolled as a control in a pregnancy study. The J gene is TRBJ1-6, the V gene TRBV25-1; TRBD1 matches 10 bases. The source was peripheral blood, collected in the third trimester of pregnancy. CDR3 sequence: CASSGLATTGGLSPLHF. The CDR3 bases are TGTGCCAGCAGTGGCCTAGCTACGACAGGGGGCCTATCACCCCTCCACTTT.